This T cell receptor beta chain came from a study of T cells in localized non-small cell lung cancer. The CDR3 totals 14 residues. Per germline, CDR1 LNHDA and CDR2 SQIVND (reference sequence). Trimming removed 5 bases at V and 0 bases at J, with 8 bases between. To note about this clone: What it binds is not known.

The study, taken as a whole, reports: Greater T cell density in blood accompanied longer overall survival. Multi-region tumor sequencing was not done, so intratumor heterogeneity could not be excluded. Tumor showed lower T cell clonality than uninvolved adjacent lung, where it was highest. The appearance of a median roughly 58 of the top 100 tumor clones was seen in adjacent lung.

Sequencing was performed with immunoSEQ multiplex PCR; in TCRdb, only in-frame clones are kept and a portion is missing. Seen here are about 1,800 clones, less than 40% observed once, and the top ten hold roughly 8.7%. The genes are TRBV19 and TRBJ2-4, with D hard to call. This TCR came from a female donor older than 55 with stage I lung adenocarcinoma. This specimen was lung tumor tissue, taken before any cancer treatment. CDR3 sequence: CASSAQVAKNIQYF. In DNA form, the CDR3 reads TGTGCCAGTAGTGCCCAAGTAGCCAAAAACATTCAGTACTTC.